These 3 T cell receptor beta chains originate from one sample sequenced in a study of cytomegalovirus exposure and HLA in healthy donors. PCR employed 60 Vbeta and 13 Jbeta primers. Sequencing used immunoSEQ multiplex PCR; TCRdb keeps in-frame clones, though not all of them. The sample has around 95,000 clones; around 74% are singletons. Material for sequencing was PBMCs. These receptors all come from a young man in good health and CMV-seropositive.

The CDR3 spells CASSLGGALETQYF. Written as DNA, the CDR3 is TGTGCCAGCAGCCTCGGGGGGGCCTTGGAGACCCAGTACTTC. V gene TRBV4-2 combines with J gene TRBJ2-5, with 8 bases lining up with TRBD2. The V and J ends lost 4 bases and 5 bases, in that order; junction bases with no gene match: 6. Germline V gives CDR1 LGHNA, CDR2 YNFKEQ. This CDR3 is 14 amino acids long.

This clone has a handful of counts. The chain recombines TRBV5-1 with TRBJ1-6; 9 bases are a match to TRBD1. After removal of 0 bases from V and 8 bases from J, the junction contained 6 bases not matched to a gene. The CDR3 length is 16 residues. Germline loops: CDR1 SGHRS, CDR2 YFSETQ. The CDR3, as DNA: TGCGCCAGCAGCTTGGGACAGGGGGTTGGTGATTCACCCCTCCACTTT. This translates into CASSLGQGVGDSPLHF.

Remarks on this clone: Different DNA sequences within this sample yield the same CDR3. The chain carries TRBV9 and TRBJ2-1, with D perhaps TRBD2 (5 bases). The CDR3 length is 11 residues. Germline-derived CDR1 and CDR2 are SGDLS and YYNGEE. V lost 8 bases and J lost 8, with 11 bases in between. The CDR3 region has the DNA TGTGCCAGTCGAGGGAGCGATGAGCAGTTCTTC. Translation gives CASRGSDEQFF.